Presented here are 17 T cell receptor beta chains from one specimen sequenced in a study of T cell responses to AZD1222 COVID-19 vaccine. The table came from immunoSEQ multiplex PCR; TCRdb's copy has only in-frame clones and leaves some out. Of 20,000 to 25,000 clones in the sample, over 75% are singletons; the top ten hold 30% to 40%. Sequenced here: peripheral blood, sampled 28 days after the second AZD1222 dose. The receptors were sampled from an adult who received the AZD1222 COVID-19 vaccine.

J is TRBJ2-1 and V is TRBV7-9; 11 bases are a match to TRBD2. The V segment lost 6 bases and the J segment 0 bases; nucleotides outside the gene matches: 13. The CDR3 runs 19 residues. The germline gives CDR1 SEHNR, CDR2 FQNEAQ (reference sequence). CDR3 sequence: CASSQPGLAVSSSYNEQFF. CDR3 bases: TGTGCCAGCAGTCAACCGGGACTAGCGGTATCGAGCTCCTACAATGAGCAGTTCTTC. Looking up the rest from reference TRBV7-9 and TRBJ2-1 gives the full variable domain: DTGVSQNPRHKITKRGQNVTFRCDPISEHNRLYWYRQTLGQGPEFLTYFQNEAQLEKSRLLSDRFSAERPKGSFSTLEIQRTEQGDSAMYLCASSQPGLAVSSSYNEQFFGPGTRLTVL.

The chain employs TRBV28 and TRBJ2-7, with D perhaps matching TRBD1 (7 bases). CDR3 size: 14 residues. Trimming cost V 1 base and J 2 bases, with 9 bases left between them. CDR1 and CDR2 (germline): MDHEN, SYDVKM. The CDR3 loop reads CASSLSGGPYEQYF. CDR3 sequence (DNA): TGTGCCAGCAGTTTATCAGGGGGGCCCTACGAGCAGTACTTC.

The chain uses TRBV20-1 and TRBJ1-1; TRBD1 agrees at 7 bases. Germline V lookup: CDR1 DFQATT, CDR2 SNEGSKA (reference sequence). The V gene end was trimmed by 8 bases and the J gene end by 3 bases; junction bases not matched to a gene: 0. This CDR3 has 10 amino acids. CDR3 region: CSTGDTEAFF. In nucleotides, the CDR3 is TGCAGTACAGGGGACACTGAAGCTTTCTTT.

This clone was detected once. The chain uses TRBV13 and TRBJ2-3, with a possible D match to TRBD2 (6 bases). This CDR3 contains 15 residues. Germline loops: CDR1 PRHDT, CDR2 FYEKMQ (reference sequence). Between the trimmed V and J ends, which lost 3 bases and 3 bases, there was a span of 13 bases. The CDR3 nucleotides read TGTGCCAGCAGCTTCGGGGGAGTGGGTACAGATACGCAGTATTTT. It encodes CASSFGGVGTDTQYF.

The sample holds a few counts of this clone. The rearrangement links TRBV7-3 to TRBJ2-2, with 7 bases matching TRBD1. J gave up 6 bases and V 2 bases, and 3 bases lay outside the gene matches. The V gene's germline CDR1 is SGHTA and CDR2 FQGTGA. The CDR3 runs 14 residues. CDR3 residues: CASSLHQGAGELFF. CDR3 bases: TGTGCCAGCAGCTTACACCAGGGGGCCGGGGAGCTGTTTTTT.

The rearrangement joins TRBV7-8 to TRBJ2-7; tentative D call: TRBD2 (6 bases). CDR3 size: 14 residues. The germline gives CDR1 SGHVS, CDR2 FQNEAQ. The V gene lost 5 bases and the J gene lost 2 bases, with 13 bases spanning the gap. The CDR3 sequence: CASSPGSLAYEQYF. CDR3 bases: TGTGCCAGCAGCCCCGGGAGCTTAGCCTACGAGCAGTACTTC.

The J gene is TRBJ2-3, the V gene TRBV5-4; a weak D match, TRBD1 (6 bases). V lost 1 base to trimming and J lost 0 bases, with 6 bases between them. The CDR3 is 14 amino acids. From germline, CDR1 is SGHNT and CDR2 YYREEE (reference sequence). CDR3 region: CASSLQGSTDTQYF. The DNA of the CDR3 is TGTGCCAGCAGCTTGCAGGGGAGCACAGATACGCAGTATTTT.

CDR3 region: CASSPGTSGYNEQFF. The CDR3 coding sequence is TGTGCCAGCTCACCAGGGACTAGCGGTTACAATGAGCAGTTCTTC. This chain links TRBV18 with TRBJ2-1; TRBD2 agrees at 11 bases. Germline values: CDR1 KGHSH, CDR2 LQKENI. This CDR3 has 15 amino acids. The ends lost 2 bases at V and 4 bases at J; junction bases unmatched: 1. The whole variable domain, filled in from reference TRBV18 and TRBJ2-1, reads NAGVMQNPRHLVRRRGQEARLRCSPMKGHSHVYWYRQLPEEGLKFMVYLQKENIIDESGMPKERFSAEFPKEGPSILRIQQVVRGDSAAYFCASSPGTSGYNEQFFGPGTRLTVL.

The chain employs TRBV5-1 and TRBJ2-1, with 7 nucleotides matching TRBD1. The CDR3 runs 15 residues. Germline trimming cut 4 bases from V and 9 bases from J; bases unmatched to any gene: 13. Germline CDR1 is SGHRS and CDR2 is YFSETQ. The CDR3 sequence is CASSLDRVEIGEQFF. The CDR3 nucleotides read TGCGCCAGCAGCCTTGACAGGGTGGAAATCGGTGAGCAGTTCTTC.

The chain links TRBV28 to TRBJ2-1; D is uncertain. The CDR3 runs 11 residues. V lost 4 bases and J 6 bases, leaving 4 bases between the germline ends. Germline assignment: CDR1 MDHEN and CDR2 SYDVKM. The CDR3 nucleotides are TGTGCCAGCAGTTACCCCAATGAGCAGTTCTTC. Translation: CASSYPNEQFF.

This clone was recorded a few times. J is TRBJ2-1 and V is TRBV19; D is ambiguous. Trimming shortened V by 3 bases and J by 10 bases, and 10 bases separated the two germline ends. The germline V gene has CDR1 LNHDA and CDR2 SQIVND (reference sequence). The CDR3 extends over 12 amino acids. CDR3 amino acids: CASSIPLREQFF. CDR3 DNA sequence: TGTGCCAGTAGTATTCCGTTACGGGAGCAGTTCTTC.

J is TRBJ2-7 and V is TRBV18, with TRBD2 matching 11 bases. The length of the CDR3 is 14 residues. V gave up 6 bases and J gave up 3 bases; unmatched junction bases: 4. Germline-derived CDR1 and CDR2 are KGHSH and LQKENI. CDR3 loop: CASSFGTSGYEQYF. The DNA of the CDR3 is TGTGCCAGCTCGTTCGGGACTAGCGGCTACGAGCAGTACTTC.

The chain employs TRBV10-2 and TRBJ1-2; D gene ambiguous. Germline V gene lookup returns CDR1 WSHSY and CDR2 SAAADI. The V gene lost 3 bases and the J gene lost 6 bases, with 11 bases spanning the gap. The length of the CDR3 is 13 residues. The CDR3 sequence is CASSEFATNGYTF. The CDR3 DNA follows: TGCGCCAGCAGTGAATTCGCTACTAATGGCTACACCTTC.

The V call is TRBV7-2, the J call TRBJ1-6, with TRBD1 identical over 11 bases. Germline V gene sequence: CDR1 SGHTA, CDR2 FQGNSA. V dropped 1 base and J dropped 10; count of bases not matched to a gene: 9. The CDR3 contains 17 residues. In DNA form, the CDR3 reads TGTGCCAGCAGCTTAGGGACCCCGGGACAGGGGGACTCACCCCTCCACTTT. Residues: CASSLGTPGQGDSPLHF.

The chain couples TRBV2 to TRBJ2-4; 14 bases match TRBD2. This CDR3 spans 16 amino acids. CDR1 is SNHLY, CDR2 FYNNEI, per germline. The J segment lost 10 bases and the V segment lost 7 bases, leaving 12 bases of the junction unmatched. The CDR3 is CASNPTSGRARQIQYF. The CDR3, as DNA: TGTGCCAGCAATCCGACTAGCGGGAGGGCCCGTCAGATTCAGTACTTC.

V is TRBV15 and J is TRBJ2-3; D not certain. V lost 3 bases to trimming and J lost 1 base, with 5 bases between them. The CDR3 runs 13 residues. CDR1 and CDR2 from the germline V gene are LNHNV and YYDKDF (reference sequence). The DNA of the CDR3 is TGTGCCACCAGCAGGGTCCGCACAGATACGCAGTATTTT. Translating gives CATSRVRTDTQYF.

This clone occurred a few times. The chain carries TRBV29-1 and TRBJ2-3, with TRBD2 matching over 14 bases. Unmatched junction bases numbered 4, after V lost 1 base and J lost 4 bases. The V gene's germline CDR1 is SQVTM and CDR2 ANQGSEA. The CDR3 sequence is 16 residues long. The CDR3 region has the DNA TGCAGCGTTGAAGGTGGACTAGCGGGAGGACCAGATACGCAGTATTTT. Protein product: CSVEGGLAGGPDTQYF.